These 32 T cell receptor beta chains share one sample of origin, sequenced in a study of blood T cell repertoires in COVID-19. Repertoires were generated with immunoSEQ multiplex PCR, while TCRdb's copy carries only in-frame clones and drops some. The sample carries 65,000 to 90,000 clones, 80% to 90% recorded once. Sequenced material: peripheral blood. The receptors come from a man older than 75 with acute or convalescent COVID-19.

The genes are TRBV11-3 and TRBJ1-1, with D unclear. Germline CDR1 is SGHNT and CDR2 is YENEEA. The ends were cut back, 5 bases at V and 4 bases at J, with 11 bases in the middle. This CDR3 region has 13 residues. The CDR3 loop is CASSPHTGTEAFF. For the CDR3, the DNA is TGTGCCAGCAGCCCGCACACGGGCACTGAAGCTTTCTTT.

V usage is TRBV7-2 and J usage is TRBJ2-2, with D perhaps TRBD1 (5 bases). Germline V gene sequence: CDR1 SGHTA, CDR2 FQGNSA. This CDR3 comprises 15 residues. Trimming removed 5 bases at V and 2 bases at J, with 12 bases between. The CDR3 here is CASSTPTDNTGELFF. The CDR3 DNA reads as TGTGCCAGCAGCACCCCGACAGACAACACCGGGGAGCTGTTTTTT.

The CDR3 DNA reads as TGTGCCTGGACACGTCAGGGGGCCTATGGCTACACCTTC. Amino acids: CAWTRQGAYGYTF. The V gene is TRBV30, the J gene TRBJ1-2; 8 positions agree with TRBD1. V was pared by 4 bases and J by 4 bases, with 5 bases of the junction left unmatched. Germline assignment: CDR1 GTSNPN and CDR2 SVGIG (reference sequence). The CDR3 has 13 amino acids.

The gene calls are TRBV28 and TRBJ2-7; possibly TRBD1 for D (7 bases). This CDR3 spans 14 amino acids. V was pared by 6 bases and J by 3 bases, with 15 bases between. Germline V gene data show CDR1 as MDHEN and CDR2 as SYDVKM. Written as DNA, the CDR3 is TGTGCCAGCAGCCAAGGAGGGGGCGGCTACGAGCAGTACTTC. This sequence encodes CASSQGGGGYEQYF.

This chain links TRBV25-1 with TRBJ2-6; D is unresolved. With 6 bases removed from V and 0 bases from J, the gap between germline ends came to 3 bases. The CDR3 spans 13 residues. Germline lookup yields CDR1 MGHDK and CDR2 SYGVNS. CDR3: CASSFSGANVLTF. CDR3 sequence (DNA): TGTGCCAGCAGCTTCTCTGGGGCCAACGTCCTGACTTTC.

This sequence joins TRBV3-1 (or the pseudogene TRBV3-2) and TRBJ2-6; D is undetermined. The V end lost 2 bases, the J end lost 0 bases, and 11 bases lay between the germline ends. This CDR3 region has 17 residues. Germline V gene lookup returns CDR1 LGHDT and CDR2 YNNKEL (reference sequence). CDR3: CASSQQRWVSGANVLTF. The CDR3 coding sequence is TGTGCCAGCAGCCAACAGAGGTGGGTCTCTGGGGCCAACGTCCTGACTTTC.

Here the CDR3 DNA reads TGTGCCAGCAGTGCCGGCAGCCTAGCGGCTACAGATACGCAGTATTTT. Translation: CASSAGSLAATDTQYF. The genes are TRBV2 and TRBJ2-3; 7 positions match TRBD2. V dropped 4 bases and J dropped 3; count of bases not matched to a gene: 10. There are 16 residues in the CDR3. Per germline, CDR1 SNHLY and CDR2 FYNNEI.

The gene calls are TRBV6-5 and TRBJ1-6; 10 bases are shared with TRBD1. CDR1 and CDR2 from the germline V gene are MNHEY and SVGAGI. V shed 2 bases, J shed 8 bases, and the junction held 6 bases outside the gene matches. The CDR3 has 16 residues. CDR3 region: CASSYASGTGDSPLHF. For the CDR3, the DNA is TGTGCCAGCAGTTACGCGTCTGGGACAGGGGATTCACCCCTCCACTTT.

This clone showed up just once. This rearrangement joins TRBV6-1 to TRBJ2-1; the D gene is possibly TRBD2 (6 bases). V was trimmed by 4 bases and J by 0 bases, leaving 13 bases between them. Germline V gene data show CDR1 as MNHNS and CDR2 as SASEGT. This CDR3 contains 16 residues. This CDR3 is CASSGGLLSSYNEQFF. The CDR3 nucleotides read TGTGCCAGCAGTGGGGGACTCCTCAGCTCCTACAATGAGCAGTTCTTC.

This clone was detected a few times. CDR3 in amino acids: CASSPRTGPDNEQFF. The CDR3 DNA follows: TGTGCCAGCAGCCCGCGGACAGGGCCCGACAATGAGCAGTTCTTC. The chain links TRBV9 to TRBJ2-1; TRBD1 agrees at 8 bases. Germline V gene sequence: CDR1 SGDLS, CDR2 YYNGEE. V gave up 4 bases and J gave up 5 bases; unmatched junction bases: 8. The length of the CDR3 is 15 residues. The variable domain in full, with the rest retrieved from reference TRBV9 and TRBJ2-1, is DSGVTQTPKHLITATGQRVTLRCSPRSGDLSVYWYQQSLDQGLQFLIQYYNGEERAKGNILERFSAQQFPDLHSELNLSSLELGDSALYFCASSPRTGPDNEQFFGPGTRLTVL.

The rearrangement joins TRBV5-1 to TRBJ2-1; 15 bases align to TRBD2. The V gene end was trimmed by 1 base and the J gene end by 7 bases; junction bases not matched to a gene: 6. This CDR3 has 17 amino acids. Germline V gene data show CDR1 as SGHRS and CDR2 as YFSETQ. CDR3 nucleotides: TGCGCCAGCAGCTTGCGGGGACTAGCGGGGGGCCAAAATGAGCAGTTCTTC. It translates to CASSLRGLAGGQNEQFF. The whole variable domain, filled in from reference TRBV5-1 and TRBJ2-1, reads KAGVTQTPRYLIKTRGQQVTLSCSPISGHRSVSWYQQTPGQGLQFLFEYFSETQRNKGNFPGRFSGRQFSNSRSEMNVSTLELGDSALYLCASSLRGLAGGQNEQFFGPGTRLTVL.

The rearrangement joins TRBV6-6 to TRBJ2-1; D might be TRBD1 (6 bases). Germline V lookup: CDR1 MNHNY, CDR2 SVGAGI (reference sequence). Trimming took off 7 bases at V and 7 bases at J, with 20 bases between the two ends. This CDR3 spans 15 amino acids. The CDR3 protein is CASIFRAGEVNEQFF. DNA for the CDR3: TGTGCCAGCATTTTTCGGGCAGGGGAAGTTAATGAGCAGTTCTTC.

The chain links TRBV5-6 to TRBJ2-6, with a possible D match to TRBD2 (6 bases). CDR1 is SGHDT, CDR2 YYEEEE, per germline. The CDR3 runs 17 residues. Trimming cost V 0 bases and J 2 bases, with 12 bases left between them. The CDR3 loop is CASSLAWGEPGANVLTF. The CDR3, as DNA: TGTGCCAGCAGCTTGGCCTGGGGGGAACCTGGGGCCAACGTCCTGACTTTC. Based on the CDR3 plus reference TRBV5-6 and TRBJ2-6, the full variable domain is DAGVTQSPTHLIKTRGQQVTLRCSPKSGHDTVSWYQQALGQGPQFIFQYYEEEERQRGNFPDRFSGHQFPNYSSELNVNALLLGDSALYLCASSLAWGEPGANVLTFGAGSRLTVL.

Only a few counts were recorded for this clone. The chain is built from TRBV25-1 and TRBJ1-2; TRBD1 aligns across 7 bases. The CDR3 runs to 12 residues. Germline values: CDR1 MGHDK, CDR2 SYGVNS. Trimming at V came to 4 bases and at J to 5 bases, leaving 1 base not matched to a gene. The CDR3 DNA reads TGTGCCAGCAGTGGGACAGGTTATGGCTACACCTTC. Translation: CASSGTGYGYTF.

This chain connects TRBV2 to TRBJ1-3; the match to TRBD1 covers 9 bases. V lost 5 bases to trimming and J lost 3 bases; unmatched junction nucleotides: 5. The CDR3 is 15 amino acids. The germline V gene has CDR1 SNHLY and CDR2 FYNNEI. In DNA form, the CDR3 reads TGTGCCAGCAGTCAACAGGGGGCGAGTGGAAACACCATATATTTT. Protein sequence: CASSQQGASGNTIYF.

The chain has TRBV30 and TRBJ1-4; TRBD1 matches at 9 bases. CDR3 size: 14 residues. CDR1 and CDR2 from the germline V gene are GTSNPN and SVGIG (reference sequence). V was pared by 2 bases and J by 10 bases, with 8 bases of the junction left unmatched. The CDR3 DNA follows: TGTGCCTGGAGTCCCGGGACAGGGTCCCGAAAACTGTTTTTT. Translating gives CAWSPGTGSRKLFF.

The chain is built from TRBV5-1 and TRBJ2-3; tentative D call: TRBD1 (6 bases). The CDR3 has 15 residues. V lost 2 bases to trimming and J lost 1 base, with 11 bases between them. In germline, CDR1 is SGHRS, CDR2 YFSETQ. The CDR3 is CASSLRRGGTDTQYF. In DNA, the CDR3 is TGCGCCAGCAGCTTACGCAGGGGAGGCACAGATACGCAGTATTTT.

The rearrangement links TRBV6-5 to TRBJ2-1; 8 bases agree with TRBD1. With 2 bases clipped from V and 9 bases from J, the junction kept 9 bases outside the gene matches. The CDR3 consists of 15 residues. CDR1 and CDR2 (germline): MNHEY, SVGAGI. The CDR3 loop is CASSYPGQVISEQFF. Written as DNA, the CDR3 is TGTGCCAGCAGTTACCCGGGACAGGTTATAAGTGAGCAGTTCTTC.

The chain is built from TRBV7-3 and TRBJ1-5; D might be TRBD1 (5 bases). The CDR3 totals 13 residues. CDR1 is SGHTA and CDR2 is FQGTGA in the germline V gene. The V end lost 2 bases, the J end lost 5 bases, and 7 bases lay between the germline ends. The CDR3 DNA follows: TGTGCCAGCAGCTTACAGGGTGATCAGCCCCAGCATTTT. Its protein product is CASSLQGDQPQHF. Full variable domain (outside the CDR3, taken from reference TRBV7-3 and TRBJ1-5): GAGVSQTPSNKVTEKGKYVELRCDPISGHTALYWYRQSLGQGPEFLIYFQGTGAADDSGLPNDRFFAVRPEGSVSTLKIQRTERGDSAVYLCASSLQGDQPQHFGDGTRLSIL.

The genes are TRBV18 and TRBJ1-6, with 7 positions matching TRBD1. Trimming cost V 6 bases and J 10 bases; bases outside gene matches: 9. CDR1 is KGHSH and CDR2 is LQKENI in the germline V gene. The length of the CDR3 is 14 residues. CDR3 nucleotide sequence: TGTGCCAGCTCGCCGACAGGGCCCGAGTCACCCCTCCACTTT. Its protein product is CASSPTGPESPLHF.

The rearrangement uses TRBV27 and TRBJ1-1; a possible D gene is TRBD1 (6 bases). This CDR3 has 17 amino acids. V lost 5 bases and J lost 0, with 19 bases in between. Germline V CDR1 and CDR2: MNHEY, SMNVEV (reference sequence). The CDR3 is CASSPGQLFNLNTEAFF. The CDR3 DNA is TGTGCCAGCAGTCCTGGACAGCTATTCAACCTGAACACTGAAGCTTTCTTT.

The chain has TRBV29-1 and TRBJ2-2, with 12 positions matching TRBD2. Trimming removed 7 bases from V and 7 bases from J; junction bases left unmatched: 13. The CDR3 is made up of 16 amino acids. Germline CDR1 SQVTM, CDR2 ANQGSEA. The CDR3 reads CSAARTSGTGGGELFF. The CDR3 DNA reads TGCAGCGCCGCCAGGACTAGCGGGACAGGTGGCGGGGAGCTGTTTTTT.

This chain uses TRBV5-1 with TRBJ2-7, with 7 bases matching TRBD2. CDR1 SGHRS and CDR2 YFSETQ come from the germline V gene. The CDR3 runs 16 residues. V gave up 0 bases and J gave up 2 bases; unmatched junction bases: 8. CDR3 in amino acids: CASSLGGGAITYEQYF. The DNA for the CDR3 is TGCGCCAGCAGCTTGGGCGGGGGAGCGATTACCTACGAGCAGTACTTC. Looking up the rest from reference TRBV5-1 and TRBJ2-7 gives the full variable domain: KAGVTQTPRYLIKTRGQQVTLSCSPISGHRSVSWYQQTPGQGLQFLFEYFSETQRNKGNFPGRFSGRQFSNSRSEMNVSTLELGDSALYLCASSLGGGAITYEQYFGPGTRLTVT.

This chain connects TRBV2 to TRBJ2-3; TRBD2 aligns across 8 bases. Germline values: CDR1 SNHLY, CDR2 FYNNEI. The CDR3 runs 15 residues. Here the CDR3 DNA reads TGTGCAGCCCGGGAGGGAAGCCGTAGCACAGATACGCAGTATTTT. It specifies CAAREGSRSTDTQYF.

This chain links TRBV3-1 (or the pseudogene TRBV3-2) with TRBJ1-2, with TRBD1 matching 10 bases. V lost 7 bases, J lost 8 bases, and 10 bases stayed unmatched. The CDR3 length is 14 residues. In germline, CDR1 is LGHDT, CDR2 YNNKEL (reference sequence). CDR3 coding DNA: TGTGCCAGCAACCGACAGGGGGCCGAGGGAGGCTACACCTTC. This codes for CASNRQGAEGGYTF.

This clone has just one count. The CDR3 sequence is CAISEQGSNQPQHF. CDR3 sequence (DNA): TGTGCCATCAGTGAACAGGGTAGCAATCAGCCCCAGCATTTT. This chain joins TRBV10-3 and TRBJ1-5, with D maybe TRBD1 (6 bases). The CDR3 is 14 residues long. Looked up from germline, CDR1 is ENHRY and CDR2 is SYGVKD. V lost 3 bases, J lost 0 bases, and 6 bases lay in between.

The chain employs TRBV6-2 or TRBV6-3 and TRBJ2-3; 8 bases fit TRBD2. Germline V gene data show CDR1 as MNHEY and CDR2 as SVGEGT. CDR3 length: 15 amino acids. V lost 2 bases to trimming and J lost 3 bases; unmatched junction nucleotides: 4. The CDR3 nucleotides are TGTGCCAGCAGTTACCTAGCTAGCGGGACAGATACGCAGTATTTT. It codes for CASSYLASGTDTQYF.

The chain joins TRBV5-1 to TRBJ2-3; 7 bases match TRBD1. The germline V gene encodes CDR1 SGHRS and CDR2 YFSETQ. This CDR3 has 13 amino acids. The V segment lost 5 bases and the J segment 4 bases; nucleotides outside the gene matches: 4. The CDR3 protein is CASRQGWADTQYF. The CDR3 DNA reads TGCGCCAGCAGACAGGGGTGGGCAGATACGCAGTATTTT.

This clone occurred a few times. The chain uses TRBV5-1 and TRBJ2-5, with D maybe TRBD1 (5 bases). The germline gives CDR1 SGHRS, CDR2 YFSETQ. This CDR3 is 14 amino acids long. Between the trimmed V and J ends, which lost 0 bases and 1 base, there was a span of 7 bases. The DNA of the CDR3 is TGCGCCAGCAGCTTGGGGGGCAGCCAAGAGACCCAGTACTTC. It specifies CASSLGGSQETQYF.

The chain is built from TRBV12-3 or TRBV12-4 and TRBJ2-1; D remains ambiguous. Trimming took 7 bases from V and 7 from J, leaving 8 bases between them. This CDR3 has 11 residues. The CDR3: CASKLRNEQFF. The CDR3 region has the DNA TGTGCCAGCAAGCTAAGAAATGAGCAGTTCTTC.

This chain links TRBV28 with TRBJ1-2; the match to TRBD1 covers 9 bases. Trimming at V came to 7 bases and at J to 5 bases, leaving 8 bases not matched to a gene. Germline lookup yields CDR1 MDHEN and CDR2 SYDVKM. This CDR3 spans 14 amino acids. The CDR3 bases are TGTGCCAGCAAATTACAGGGGGCGGGATATGGCTACACCTTC. Its protein product is CASKLQGAGYGYTF.

This chain links TRBV18 with TRBJ1-4, with D unclear. Trimming left V 6 bases short and J 2 bases short, with 7 bases between. CDR3 length: 13 residues. CDR1 and CDR2 from the germline V gene are KGHSH and LQKENI. The CDR3 is CASSPGTNEKLFF. DNA of the CDR3: TGTGCCAGCTCCCCCGGGACTAATGAAAAACTGTTTTTT.